The rows below give T cell receptor beta chains drawn from one sample of a study of cytomegalovirus exposure and HLA in healthy donors. Some clones are missing from TCRdb's copy, which holds only in-frame ones; the method was immunoSEQ multiplex PCR. This table has approximately 210,000 clones, around 86% appearing once. The material sequenced was PBMCs. The receptors derive from a man between 25 and 39 years old in good health and CMV-seronegative. Both conserved end residues are part of each CDR3. D genes are given only for firm matches. Clone size is stated in some rows and not others, as once, few, many or a class when expanded.

j_call clone_size v_call d_call cdr3_nt cdr3_aa
TRBJ2-2 - TRBV10-1 - TGCGCCAGCAGAAGGCCGTCCCGGGGGACCGGGGAGCTGTTTTTT CASRRPSRGTGELFF
TRBJ2-3 - TRBV5-4 - TGTGCCAGCAGCGGAGAAGCGAGCCTAGGCACAGATACGCAGTATTTT CASSGEASLGTDTQYF
TRBJ1-3 - TRBV7-8 TRBD1 TGTGCCAGCAGCTTCGACCCTAGGGGACAGTCCTCTGGAAACACCATATATTTT CASSFDPRGQSSGNTIYF
TRBJ2-1 - TRBV19 - TGTGCCAGTAGTATCAAGTATGGGGGAGGGCAGTTCTTC CASSIKYGGGQFF
TRBJ2-7 - TRBV7-9 TRBD2 TGTGCCAGCAGCTCGAGACTAGCGGGGGGGGGCGAGCAGTACTTC CASSSRLAGGGEQYF
TRBJ2-5 - TRBV7-9 - TGTGCCAGCAGCACGGACATAGAGACCCAGTACTTC CASSTDIETQYF
TRBJ2-7 - TRBV5-1 - TGCGCCAGCAGCTTGGGGAACAGGGACGAGCAGTACTTC CASSLGNRDEQYF
TRBJ2-1 - TRBV5-4 TRBD2 TGTGCCAGCAGCTTGCCTAATGGACTAGTCCCCTACAATGAGCAGTTCTTC CASSLPNGLVPYNEQFF
TRBJ2-5 - TRBV7-2 - TGTGCCAGCAGCTTCGTTGATCGGGAGACCCAGTACTTC CASSFVDRETQYF
TRBJ1-4 few TRBV28 - TGTGCCAGCAGTTTACCGCACGGGAAAGAAAAACTGTTTTTT CASSLPHGKEKLFF
TRBJ1-2 - TRBV11-2 - TGTGCCAGCAGCTCCCCGGGGGGGGTAGATGGCTACACCTTC CASSSPGGVDGYTF
TRBJ2-7 - TRBV7-2 - TGTGCCAGCAGCTTAGGCGGAACCGAGAAATACGAGCAGTACTTC CASSLGGTEKYEQYF
TRBJ2-7 few TRBV6-1 - TGTGCCACCACTTGGGGCGACTCCTACGAGCAGTACTTC CATTWGDSYEQYF
TRBJ1-3 - TRBV27 TRBD1 TGTGCCAGCAGTTTACGGACAGGGCCTGGAAGCACCATATATTTT CASSLRTGPGSTIYF
TRBJ2-2 few TRBV15 - TGTGCCACCAGCAGAGGTGGGGGCCGTAACACCGGGGAGCTGTTTTTT CATSRGGGRNTGELFF
TRBJ2-3 - TRBV11-2 - TGTGCCAGCAGCCGCGACAGGGATACGCAGTATTTT CASSRDRDTQYF
TRBJ2-7 - TRBV10-3 TRBD1 TGTGCCATCAAAGCCGGCAGGGGGCAGAATGAGCAGTACTTC CAIKAGRGQNEQYF
TRBJ2-3 - TRBV6-5 - TGTGCCAGCAGTTACTCGCGGGGCACAGATACGCAGTATTTT CASSYSRGTDTQYF
TRBJ2-3 few TRBV19 TRBD1 TGTGCCAGTTTACCCCGGGACAGAAGAGCAGATACGCAGTATTTT CASLPRDRRADTQYF
TRBJ1-3 once TRBV28 - TGTGCCAGCAGTTCGACAGGTGAAAACTCTGGAAACACCATATATTTT CASSSTGENSGNTIYF
TRBJ2-7 once TRBV5-4 - TGTGCCAGCAGCTTGGGAGGGTCCAGCTCCTACGAGCAGTACTTC CASSLGGSSSYEQYF
TRBJ1-6 - TRBV28 - TGTGCCAGCAGTTCGACCAGTCGAACGGGGTTGTGGCCCCTCCACTTT CASSSTSRTGLWPLHF
TRBJ1-6 - TRBV11-2 - TGTGCCAGCAGCTTAGCTGCAGGAAGGGGTTATTCACCCCTCCACTTT CASSLAAGRGYSPLHF
TRBJ2-6 once TRBV19 - TGTGCCAGTATAGTGACCGGCGGCAACGTCCTGACTTTC CASIVTGGNVLTF
TRBJ1-2 - TRBV4-2 - TGTGCCAGCAGCCAAGATGGTGGGCAGGGGAGAGCGGGGGGCTACACCTTC CASSQDGGQGRAGGYTF
TRBJ1-5 once TRBV5-8 - TGTGCCAGCAGCCCGGACAACAGTAATAGCAATCAGCCCCAGCATTTT CASSPDNSNSNQPQHF
TRBJ2-1 - TRBV30 TRBD1 TGTGCCTGGAGGCGCTTGGACAGGGGAGATGAGCAGTTCTTC CAWRRLDRGDEQFF
TRBJ2-5 - TRBV7-9 - TGTGCCAGCAGCTTAGGAGAGGTCGAAGAGACCCAGTACTTC CASSLGEVEETQYF
TRBJ2-5 - TRBV23-1 TRBD1 TGCGCCAGCACCTCGCTGGCAGGGGGCGTATTTCGAGAGACCCAGTACTTC CASTSLAGGVFRETQYF